This T cell receptor (beta chain) was captured by sequencing in a study of T-cell reconstitution after alpha-beta-depleted transplantation in children. This CDR3 contains 14 residues. CDR1 and CDR2 from the germline V gene are DFQATT and SNEGSKA (reference sequence). V was trimmed by 0 bases and J by 5 bases, leaving 13 bases between them. In this sample, this clonotype turned up many times. Using unique molecular identifiers, the investigators prepared the TCRbeta library. One entry per CDR3 protein results from TCRdb running MiXCR on the PCR reads. Here the sample spans 150,000 to 250,000 distinct CDR3 sequences, less than 15% being singletons.

The rearrangement joins TRBV20-1 to TRBJ1-1; D uncertain. The sample here was PBMCs from the stem cell graft donor, taken from the stem cell graft. This sequence originates from a human donor who donated a stem cell graft to a child with acute lymphoblastic leukemia. CDR3 sequence reads: CSARDQGRETEAFF. The CDR3 DNA reads as TGCAGTGCTAGAGATCAAGGGCGGGAAACTGAAGCTTTCTTT.